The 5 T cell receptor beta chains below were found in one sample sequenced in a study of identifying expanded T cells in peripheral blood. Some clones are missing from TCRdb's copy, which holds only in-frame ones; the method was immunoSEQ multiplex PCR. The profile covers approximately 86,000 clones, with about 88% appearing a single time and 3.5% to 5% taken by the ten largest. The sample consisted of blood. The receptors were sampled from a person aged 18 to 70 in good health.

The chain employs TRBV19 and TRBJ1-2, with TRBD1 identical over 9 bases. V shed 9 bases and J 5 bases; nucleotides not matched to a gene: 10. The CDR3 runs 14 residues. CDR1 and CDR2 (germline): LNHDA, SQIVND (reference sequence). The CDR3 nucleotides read TGTGCCAGCCGGGACAGGGAGGCTCCGTATGGCTACACCTTC. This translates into CASRDREAPYGYTF. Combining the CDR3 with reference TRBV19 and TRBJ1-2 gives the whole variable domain DGGITQSPKYLFRKEGQNVTLSCEQNLNHDAMYWYRQDPGQGLRLIYYSQIVNDFQKGDIAEGYSVSREKKESFPLTVTSAQKNPTAFYLCASRDREAPYGYTFGSGTRLTVV.

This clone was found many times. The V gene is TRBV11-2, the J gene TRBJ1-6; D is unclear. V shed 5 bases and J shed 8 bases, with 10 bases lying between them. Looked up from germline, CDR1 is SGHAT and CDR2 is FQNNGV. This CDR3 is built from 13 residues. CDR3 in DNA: TGTGCCAGCAGCCTTGGCCCAGATTCACCCCTCCACTTT. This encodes CASSLGPDSPLHF.

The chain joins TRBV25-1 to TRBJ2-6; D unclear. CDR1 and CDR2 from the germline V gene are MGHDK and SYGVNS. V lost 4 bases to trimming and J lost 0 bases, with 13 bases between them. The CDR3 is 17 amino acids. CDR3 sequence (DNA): TGTGCCAGCAGTGGTTCCGGAGCCGTCTCTGGGGCCAACGTCCTGACTTTC. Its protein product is CASSGSGAVSGANVLTF.

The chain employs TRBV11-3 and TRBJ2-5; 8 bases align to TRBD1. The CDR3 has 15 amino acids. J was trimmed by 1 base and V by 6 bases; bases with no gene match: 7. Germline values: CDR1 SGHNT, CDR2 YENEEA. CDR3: CASRLTGGFQETQYF. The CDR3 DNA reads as TGTGCCAGCAGATTAACAGGGGGGTTCCAAGAGACCCAGTACTTC.

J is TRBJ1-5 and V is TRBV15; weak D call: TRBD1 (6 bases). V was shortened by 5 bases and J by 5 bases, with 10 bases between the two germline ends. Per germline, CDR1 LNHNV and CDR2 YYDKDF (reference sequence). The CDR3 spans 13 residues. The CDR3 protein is CATSGRGDQPQHF. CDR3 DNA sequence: TGTGCCACCAGCGGGAGGGGGGATCAGCCCCAGCATTTT.